The 30 T cell receptor beta chains reported below all come from one sample, sequenced in a study of spatial heterogeneity in lung cancer. The time point denotes: sample taken at primary tumor resection. Sequencing of whole RNA from tumor, nontumor lung or frozen PBMC involved no sorting. One entry per CDR3 protein, called by TCRdb with MiXCR from the 5' RACE reads. Here the sample spans about 42,000 distinct CDR3 sequences, approximately 6.8% being singletons. Material: PBMCs, obtained at surgery. These receptor sequences come from a female donor with early-stage non-small cell lung cancer.

This clonotype was seen repeatedly, ten times or more. The V call is TRBV3-1, the J call TRBJ1-1; perhaps TRBD1 as D (5 bases). This CDR3 has 17 residues. CDR1 and CDR2 (germline): LGHDT, YNNKEL (reference sequence). The V gene lost 8 bases and the J gene lost 4 bases, with 26 bases spanning the gap. The CDR3 DNA sequence: TGTGCCAGCGGCGATACTGGGCTGAGGGGATCAGGCACTGAAGCTTTCTTT. Encoded protein: CASGDTGLRGSGTEAFF.

The genes are TRBV9 and TRBJ2-3, with D perhaps matching TRBD1 (5 bases). Deletions cut 5 bases from V and 4 bases from J, with 20 bases between. Germline V lookup: CDR1 SGDLS, CDR2 YYNGEE. The CDR3 totals 16 residues. The CDR3 DNA reads TGTGCCAGCAGTGTACGCAGTAAAGGGGCCCCAGATACGCAGTATTTT. Residues: CASSVRSKGAPDTQYF. Variable domain in full (rest from reference TRBV9 and TRBJ2-3): DSGVTQTPKHLITATGQRVTLRCSPRSGDLSVYWYQQSLDQGLQFLIQYYNGEERAKGNILERFSAQQFPDLHSELNLSSLELGDSALYFCASSVRSKGAPDTQYFGPGTRLTVL.

This clonotype was seen at least ten times. The chain joins TRBV5-6 to TRBJ1-5; the match to TRBD1 covers 7 bases. The CDR3 totals 14 residues. V dropped 2 bases and J dropped 9; count of bases not matched to a gene: 8. In germline, CDR1 is SGHDT, CDR2 YYEEEE. DNA for the CDR3: TGTGCCAGCAGCTTAGGACAGGCGCATTGGCCCCAGCATTTT. This codes for CASSLGQAHWPQHF.

This clonotype has a count of ten or more. The V gene is TRBV14, the J gene TRBJ1-6; the D gene is possibly TRBD1 (6 bases). Trimming shortened V by 0 bases and J by 10 bases, and 22 bases separated the two germline ends. CDR1 is SGHDN and CDR2 is FVKESK in the germline V gene. CDR3 length equals 18 residues. The CDR3 here is CASSQEGPGHAYSSPLHF. CDR3 DNA: TGTGCCAGCAGCCAAGAAGGTCCGGGACATGCCTATTCATCACCCCTCCACTTT.

J is TRBJ2-3 and V is TRBV10-3; TRBD1 matches 8 bases. CDR1 and CDR2 from the germline V gene are ENHRY and SYGVKD. The CDR3 is made up of 14 amino acids. V trimming: 2 bases; J trimming: 6 bases; junction bases outside the gene matches: 4. CDR3 in DNA: TGTGCCATCAGTGAGAGACAGGGGTCCGATACGCAGTATTTT. As protein: CAISERQGSDTQYF.

This clonotype was seen ten or more times. This chain connects TRBV29-1 to TRBJ2-5; the match to TRBD1 covers 8 bases. Germline V CDR1 and CDR2: SQVTM, ANQGSEA. There are 14 residues in the CDR3. V lost 7 bases, J lost 0 bases, and 7 bases stayed unmatched. For the CDR3, the DNA is TGCAGCGCCACGGACAGGGAGTACCAAGAGACCCAGTACTTC. This encodes CSATDREYQETQYF.

The CDR3 sequence: CASSFSTANTEAFF. The CDR3 coding sequence is TGCGCCAGCAGCTTCTCAACAGCGAACACTGAAGCTTTCTTT. The chain has TRBV5-1 and TRBJ1-1; no clear D. This CDR3 has 14 residues. V was pared by 2 bases and J by 1 base, with 9 bases between. Germline V lookup: CDR1 SGHRS, CDR2 YFSETQ. Full variable domain (rest looked up from reference TRBV5-1 and TRBJ1-1): KAGVTQTPRYLIKTRGQQVTLSCSPISGHRSVSWYQQTPGQGLQFLFEYFSETQRNKGNFPGRFSGRQFSNSRSEMNVSTLELGDSALYLCASSFSTANTEAFFGQGTRLTVV.

This clonotype occurred many times. This rearrangement joins TRBV20-1 to TRBJ1-1; a weak D match, TRBD1 (6 bases). The V gene lost 5 bases and the J gene lost 4 bases, with 20 bases spanning the gap. The CDR3 has 15 residues. The germline V gene encodes CDR1 DFQATT and CDR2 SNEGSKA (reference sequence). In DNA form, the CDR3 reads TGCAGTGCTGAGAACCCGACAGGCGGGTCCACTGAAGCTTTCTTT. This translates into CSAENPTGGSTEAFF.

This clonotype was seen repeatedly, ten times or more. V and J are TRBV28 and TRBJ2-5; 9 nucleotides line up with TRBD2. The CDR3 has 16 amino acids. V shed 10 bases, J shed 3 bases, and the junction held 15 bases outside the gene matches. Looked up from germline, CDR1 is MDHEN and CDR2 is SYDVKM. The CDR3 loop is CANTRASGAIKETQYF. The CDR3 bases are TGTGCCAACACTAGGGCTAGCGGGGCAATTAAAGAGACCCAGTACTTC.

This clonotype showed up many times. The rearrangement uses TRBV6-6 and TRBJ1-5; D is uncertain. The V end lost 4 bases, the J end lost 4 bases, and 14 bases lay between the germline ends. The germline CDR1 and CDR2 sequences are MNHNY and SVGAGI (reference sequence). This CDR3 is built from 15 residues. The CDR3 sequence is CASSSEGWANQPQHF. The CDR3 nucleotides are TGTGCCAGCAGTTCCGAAGGGTGGGCAAATCAGCCCCAGCATTTT.

The chain's CDR3 is CATSRDQGGLETQYF. CDR3 nucleotide sequence: TGTGCCACCAGCAGAGATCAGGGGGGCCTGGAGACCCAGTACTTC. The rearrangement uses TRBV15 and TRBJ2-5, with D tentatively TRBD1 (7 bases). Deletions cut 0 bases from V and 5 bases from J, with 13 bases between. This CDR3 comprises 15 residues. Germline V gene sequence: CDR1 LNHNV, CDR2 YYDKDF (reference sequence).

Only one count was recorded for this clonotype. V usage is TRBV4-1 and J usage is TRBJ1-1, with D tentatively TRBD1 (6 bases). Trimming took 0 bases from V and 0 from J, leaving 8 bases between them. The CDR3 extends over 15 amino acids. The germline gives CDR1 MGHRA, CDR2 YSYEKL. The CDR3 coding sequence is TGCGCCAGCAGCCAAGAGGGGGCAATGAACACTGAAGCTTTCTTT. It encodes CASSQEGAMNTEAFF.

In its sample, this clonotype was seen a few times. The gene calls are TRBV23-1 and TRBJ2-2; D could derive from TRBD1 or TRBD2 (5 bases each). TRBV23-1 is an ORF; its function is uncertain. The CDR3 has 17 residues. With 4 bases removed from V and 9 bases from J, the gap between germline ends came to 24 bases. CDR3 region: CASSPPGRSLFRRELFF. CDR3 DNA sequence: TGCGCCAGCAGTCCACCGGGGCGGTCCCTGTTTCGTAGGGAGCTGTTTTTT.

The chain combines TRBV15 with TRBJ2-3; D not resolved. The CDR3 extends over 12 amino acids. V was cut by 4 bases and J by 4 bases, with 6 bases left in between. Germline V CDR1 and CDR2: LNHNV, YYDKDF (reference sequence). CDR3 in DNA: TGTGCCACCAGCACACAATCAGATACGCAGTATTTT. Translated: CATSTQSDTQYF.

There are many counts of this clonotype. The genes are TRBV12-3 or TRBV12-4 and TRBJ1-2; no clear D gene. V was trimmed by 3 bases and J by 2 bases, leaving 7 bases between them. This CDR3 comprises 13 residues. CDR3: CASSFQLNYGYTF. The CDR3 DNA sequence: TGTGCCAGCAGTTTTCAGCTAAACTATGGCTACACCTTC.

The rearrangement joins TRBV2 to TRBJ1-5, with D maybe TRBD1 (6 bases). There are 16 residues in the CDR3. The germline V gene has CDR1 SNHLY and CDR2 FYNNEI. The V gene lost 4 bases and the J gene lost 4 bases, with 17 bases spanning the gap. The DNA of the CDR3 is TGTGCCAGCAGTGGGGAACAGGGAATAAAGAATCAGCCCCAGCATTTT. The encoded protein is CASSGEQGIKNQPQHF.

The sample holds many counts of this clonotype. The chain recombines TRBV18 with TRBJ2-1, with a tentative D call TRBD2 (5 bases). Germline V lookup: CDR1 KGHSH, CDR2 LQKENI. The CDR3 covers 12 residues. The V and J ends lost 2 bases and 8 bases respectively, with 7 bases between them. The CDR3 region is CASSPGSDEQFF. CDR3 DNA sequence: TGTGCCAGCTCACCAGGGAGCGATGAGCAGTTCTTC. The whole variable domain, remainder taken from reference TRBV18 and TRBJ2-1, is NAGVMQNPRHLVRRRGQEARLRCSPMKGHSHVYWYRQLPEEGLKFMVYLQKENIIDESGMPKERFSAEFPKEGPSILRIQQVVRGDSAAYFCASSPGSDEQFFGPGTRLTVL.

This clonotype was counted many times. The chain joins TRBV16 to TRBJ1-1; 9 positions match TRBD1. The trim removed 2 bases at V and 2 bases at J, leaving 6 bases unmatched. Germline CDR1 is KGHSY and CDR2 is FQNENV. CDR3 length: 16 residues. CDR3 DNA: TGTGCCAGCAGCCAACCGGGACAGGGTTTAAACACTGAAGCTTTCTTT. Its protein product is CASSQPGQGLNTEAFF.

The rearrangement links TRBV12-3 or TRBV12-4 to TRBJ2-7; D unclear. The CDR3 totals 13 residues. V was shortened by 3 bases and J by 1 base, with 7 bases between the two germline ends. The CDR3 loop is CASSFHGSYEQYF. Written as DNA, the CDR3 is TGTGCCAGCAGTTTCCATGGGTCCTACGAGCAGTACTTC.

This clonotype has a handful of counts. Sequence at one end of the junction differs from germline and may be a read error. V is TRBV7-6 and J is TRBJ2-3, with D perhaps being TRBD1 or TRBD2 (5 bases each). The CDR3 runs to 15 residues. Germline CDR1 and CDR2: SGHVS and FNYEAQ. In nucleotides, the CDR3 is TGTGTCAGCAGCTTAGCGTTAAAGGGGACAGATACGCAGTATTTT. Translating it yields CVSSLALKGTDTQYF.

This clonotype was counted many times. V and J are TRBV5-1 and TRBJ1-1; D is uncertain. The germline gives CDR1 SGHRS, CDR2 YFSETQ. This CDR3 is 14 amino acids long. The V end was cut by 5 bases, the J end by 0 bases, with 11 bases between. The CDR3 bases are TGCGCCAGCAGTAAAGAGGGAATGAACACTGAAGCTTTCTTT. It codes for CASSKEGMNTEAFF.

The V and J genes are TRBV18 and TRBJ1-1; no reliable D call. The CDR3 is 13 amino acids. Trimming pared 3 bases from V and 8 bases from J, leaving 13 bases between. Germline-derived CDR1 and CDR2 are KGHSH and LQKENI. For the CDR3, the DNA is TGTGCCAGCTCACCCCGCGGGTCTCGCGAAGCTTTCTTT. Residues: CASSPRGSREAFF.

There are many counts of this clonotype. The J gene is TRBJ2-5, the V gene TRBV7-2; TRBD1 is a possible D gene (5 bases). With 1 base removed from V and 2 bases from J, the gap between germline ends came to 5 bases. The CDR3 loop spans 13 amino acids. Germline V CDR1 and CDR2: SGHTA, FQGNSA. The CDR3 DNA reads as TGTGCCAGCAGCTTAGAGGGGCAAGAGACCCAGTACTTC. Its protein is CASSLEGQETQYF. The full variable domain, with the rest looked up from reference TRBV7-2 and TRBJ2-5, is GAGVSQSPSNKVTEKGKDVELRCDPISGHTALYWYRQSLGQGLEFLIYFQGNSAPDKSGLPSDRFSAERTGGSVSTLTIQRTQQEDSAVYLCASSLEGQETQYFGPGTRLLVL.

This clonotype showed up just once. The V gene is TRBV20-1, the J gene TRBJ2-2; no clear D gene. Trimming removed 3 bases from V and 0 bases from J, with 8 bases in between. This CDR3 comprises 14 residues. Per the germline V gene, CDR1 is DFQATT and CDR2 is SNEGSKA (reference sequence). CDR3 region: CSASVHTNTGELFF. DNA of the CDR3: TGCAGTGCTAGTGTACACACGAACACCGGGGAGCTGTTTTTT.

Many counts were recorded for this clonotype. This chain uses TRBV6-1 with TRBJ2-5, with D perhaps matching TRBD1 (5 bases). The germline V gene encodes CDR1 MNHNS and CDR2 SASEGT. The V end lost 10 bases, the J end lost 7 bases, and 16 bases lay between the germline ends. The CDR3 extends over 12 amino acids. CDR3 amino acids: CATSLEGVTQYF. Written as DNA, the CDR3 is TGTGCCACCTCGCTGGAAGGGGTGACCCAGTACTTC.

This clonotype has at least ten counts. This sequence joins TRBV3-1 and TRBJ2-1; D call uncertain. Germline V gene lookup returns CDR1 LGHDT and CDR2 YNNKEL (reference sequence). This CDR3 is built from 14 residues. Trimming pared 4 bases from V and 0 bases from J, leaving 7 bases between. The CDR3 DNA reads TGTGCCAGCAGCCTACAGAGCTCCTACAATGAGCAGTTCTTC. Translating it yields CASSLQSSYNEQFF.

There are many counts of this clonotype. V gene TRBV29-1 combines with J gene TRBJ1-1; 10 bases match TRBD1. After removal of 4 bases from V and 4 bases from J, the junction contained 15 bases not matched to a gene. The CDR3 length is 17 residues. Germline CDR1 SQVTM, CDR2 ANQGSEA. The CDR3 sequence: CSVAGTGAQIRSTEAFF. The CDR3 bases are TGCAGCGTTGCCGGGACAGGGGCCCAAATTAGGTCCACTGAAGCTTTCTTT.

The sample holds many counts of this clonotype. The chain carries TRBV5-1 and TRBJ1-1; TRBD1 agrees at 9 bases. CDR1 is SGHRS, CDR2 YFSETQ, per germline. V shed 6 bases and J 1 base; nucleotides not matched to a gene: 4. The CDR3 totals 14 residues. This CDR3 reads CASNKGQGNTEAFF. Here the CDR3 DNA reads TGCGCCAGCAACAAGGGACAGGGGAACACTGAAGCTTTCTTT. Full variable domain (rest looked up from reference TRBV5-1 and TRBJ1-1): KAGVTQTPRYLIKTRGQQVTLSCSPISGHRSVSWYQQTPGQGLQFLFEYFSETQRNKGNFPGRFSGRQFSNSRSEMNVSTLELGDSALYLCASNKGQGNTEAFFGQGTRLTVV.

This clonotype was counted ten times or more. The chain carries TRBV27 and TRBJ2-2; D is ambiguous. CDR1 and CDR2 from the germline V gene are MNHEY and SMNVEV (reference sequence). The germline V and J ends were trimmed by 5 bases and 8 bases, with 15 bases remaining between them. The CDR3 length is 14 residues. CDR3 sequence: CASSPVGRVGELFF. In DNA form, the CDR3 reads TGTGCCAGCAGTCCCGTCGGTAGGGTTGGGGAGCTGTTTTTT.

The genes are TRBV5-1 and TRBJ2-2; D tentatively reads TRBD1 or TRBD2 (7 bases each). Trimming shortened V by 2 bases and J by 5 bases, and 13 bases separated the two germline ends. Germline-derived CDR1 and CDR2 are SGHRS and YFSETQ. This CDR3 spans 15 amino acids. DNA of the CDR3: TGCGCCAGCAGCTTAGCGGGACAGCCTACCGGGGAGCTGTTTTTT. It yields the protein CASSLAGQPTGELFF.